Shown below are 15 T cell receptor beta chains from a single sample sequenced in a study of cytomegalovirus exposure and HLA in healthy donors. The PCR contained 60 Vbeta and 13 Jbeta primers. TCRdb's table, derived via immunoSEQ multiplex PCR, lists solely in-frame clones and lacks some. Here the sample spans some 140,000 clones, approximately 79% being singletons. The sample consisted of PBMCs. The receptors stem from a male donor in good health and CMV-seronegative.

The genes are TRBV18 and TRBJ1-4; no clear D. The germline CDR1 and CDR2 sequences are KGHSH and LQKENI. V lost 1 base and J lost 2, with 8 bases in between. The CDR3 spans 15 residues. CDR3 sequence: CASSPLASTNEKLFF. The DNA of the CDR3 is TGTGCCAGCTCACCACTTGCGTCCACTAATGAAAAACTGTTTTTT.

The rearrangement uses TRBV18 and TRBJ1-1; D call uncertain. CDR1 KGHSH and CDR2 LQKENI come from the germline V gene. The CDR3 contains 16 residues. V was cut by 3 bases and J by 3 bases, with 17 bases left in between. The CDR3 loop reads CASSPNLFRQDTEAFF. The CDR3 DNA reads as TGTGCCAGCTCACCCAATCTTTTTAGGCAGGACACTGAAGCTTTCTTT.

The V and J genes are TRBV7-6 and TRBJ1-6; 7 bases are a match to TRBD1. Germline lookup yields CDR1 SGHVS and CDR2 FNYEAQ. The ends lost 1 base at V and 6 bases at J; junction bases unmatched: 3. The length of the CDR3 is 15 residues. The CDR3 loop is CASSLETGRNSPLHF. In DNA, the CDR3 is TGTGCCAGCAGCTTAGAGACAGGGCGTAATTCACCCCTCCACTTT.

The chain uses TRBV29-1 and TRBJ2-7; D remains ambiguous. The CDR3 has 12 amino acids. Germline V gene sequence: CDR1 SQVTM, CDR2 ANQGSEA. The V end lost 0 bases, the J end lost 6 bases, and 9 bases lay between the germline ends. The CDR3 sequence is CSVEDLAAEQYF. In DNA form, the CDR3 reads TGCAGCGTTGAAGATTTGGCGGCCGAGCAGTACTTC.

CDR3 sequence reads: CASSSPSSGGADTQYF. As DNA, the CDR3 is TGCGCCAGCAGCTCCCCCTCTAGCGGGGGGGCGGATACGCAGTATTTT. This rearrangement joins TRBV5-1 to TRBJ2-3; 12 bases fit TRBD2. The V gene end was trimmed by 3 bases and the J gene end by 6 bases; junction bases not matched to a gene: 8. CDR3 size: 16 residues. Germline V lookup: CDR1 SGHRS, CDR2 YFSETQ. The full variable domain, its missing parts supplied by reference TRBV5-1 and TRBJ2-3, is KAGVTQTPRYLIKTRGQQVTLSCSPISGHRSVSWYQQTPGQGLQFLFEYFSETQRNKGNFPGRFSGRQFSNSRSEMNVSTLELGDSALYLCASSSPSSGGADTQYFGPGTRLTVL.

This clone was picked up a small number of times. V is TRBV19 and J is TRBJ1-1, with D possibly being TRBD1 (5 bases). Germline V lookup: CDR1 LNHDA, CDR2 SQIVND (reference sequence). Trimming took 8 bases from V and 6 from J, leaving 10 bases between them. The CDR3 consists of 11 residues. For the CDR3, the DNA is TGTGCCAGTCGTCGGGGGGCTGAAGCTTTCTTT. This gives the protein CASRRGAEAFF.

V is TRBV7-9 and J is TRBJ2-1, with D possibly matching TRBD2 (7 bases). The CDR3 covers 15 residues. Per the germline V gene, CDR1 is SEHNR and CDR2 is FQNEAQ (reference sequence). V was cut by 5 bases and J by 8 bases, with 19 bases left in between. The CDR3 region has the DNA TGTGCCAGCAGCCCAAAGGGGGGGCCGGTGGATGAGCAGTTCTTC. The encoded protein is CASSPKGGPVDEQFF.

V gene TRBV7-2 combines with J gene TRBJ2-7, with 7 bases identical to TRBD1. CDR3 length: 14 residues. CDR1 is SGHTA, CDR2 FQGNSA, per germline. J was trimmed by 2 bases and V by 4 bases; bases with no gene match: 5. CDR3 sequence reads: CASSSRQGPYEQYF. Written as DNA, the CDR3 is TGTGCCAGCAGCTCCCGACAGGGACCCTACGAGCAGTACTTC.

The chain uses TRBV4-1 and TRBJ2-5; perhaps TRBD1 as D (6 bases). The length of the CDR3 is 16 residues. Trimming took 1 base from V and 4 from J, leaving 16 bases between them. Germline V gene sequence: CDR1 MGHRA, CDR2 YSYEKL. Written as DNA, the CDR3 is TGCGCCAGCAGCCAAGGGTCCCTAGGGGGTGGAGAGACCCAGTACTTC. Translated, it gives CASSQGSLGGGETQYF.

The V and J genes are TRBV10-3 and TRBJ2-3; 10 positions match TRBD1. With 6 bases clipped from V and 2 bases from J, the junction kept 5 bases outside the gene matches. This CDR3 has 15 amino acids. Germline V gene data show CDR1 as ENHRY and CDR2 as SYGVKD. In nucleotides, the CDR3 is TGTGCCATCAGGACCGGGACAGGGGCCACAGATACGCAGTATTTT. Translating it yields CAIRTGTGATDTQYF.

This chain links TRBV7-2 with TRBJ2-5, with 8 bases lining up with TRBD1. The CDR3 contains 15 residues. V gave up 6 bases and J gave up 4 bases; unmatched junction bases: 10. CDR1 is SGHTA and CDR2 is FQGNSA in the germline V gene. The CDR3 is CASSNYWTGIETQYF. The CDR3 DNA follows: TGTGCCAGCAGTAACTACTGGACAGGGATAGAGACCCAGTACTTC. The full variable domain, in which reference TRBV7-2 and TRBJ2-5 provide the parts outside the CDR3, is GAGVSQSPSNKVTEKGKDVELRCDPISGHTALYWYRQSLGQGLEFLIYFQGNSAPDKSGLPSDRFSAERTGGSVSTLTIQRTQQEDSAVYLCASSNYWTGIETQYFGPGTRLLVL.

The chain has TRBV7-9 and TRBJ1-3, with a tentative D call TRBD1 (5 bases). Germline V CDR1 and CDR2: SEHNR, FQNEAQ (reference sequence). V was trimmed by 7 bases and J by 2 bases, leaving 18 bases between them. This CDR3 has 16 residues. In nucleotides, the CDR3 is TGTGCCAGCATCCCCCGGGGGTCCTCGACTGGAAACACCATATATTTT. This encodes CASIPRGSSTGNTIYF.

This rearrangement joins TRBV29-1 to TRBJ2-3; TRBD2 aligns across 9 bases. The V segment lost 1 base and the J segment 2 bases; nucleotides outside the gene matches: 7. There are 16 residues in the CDR3. Germline V lookup: CDR1 SQVTM, CDR2 ANQGSEA. CDR3 loop: CSVEAPLAGSTDTQYF. The CDR3 DNA is TGCAGCGTTGAAGCACCCCTAGCGGGGTCCACAGATACGCAGTATTTT.

This clone appeared a few times. V and J are TRBV7-2 and TRBJ1-4, with 10 bases fitting TRBD1. The CDR3 totals 18 residues. CDR1 is SGHTA and CDR2 is FQGNSA in the germline V gene. The trim removed 5 bases at V and 6 bases at J, leaving 15 bases unmatched. CDR3 nucleotide sequence: TGTGCCAGCAGCGCTAGTGAGGCTTTAGGGACAGGGGATGAAAAACTGTTTTTT. Its protein product is CASSASEALGTGDEKLFF.

The rearrangement links TRBV7-3 to TRBJ2-1, with D perhaps matching TRBD2 (6 bases). The V gene's germline CDR1 is SGHTA and CDR2 FQGTGA. V was clipped by 2 bases and J by 3 bases, with 11 bases between them. This CDR3 has 15 amino acids. The CDR3 DNA reads as TGTGCCAGCAGCTTACTGGGCGGGAACTACAATGAGCAGTTCTTC. Encoded protein: CASSLLGGNYNEQFF.